The 28 T cell receptor beta chains presented below share a single source sample, sequenced in a study of spatial heterogeneity in lung cancer. TCRdb used MiXCR to reprocess the 5' RACE reads, holding one entry per CDR3 protein. The sample includes under 80,000 distinct CDR3 sequences, roughly 6.4% of them seen just once. The time point is: sample taken at primary tumor resection. This specimen was PBMCs, taken at surgery. The receptors stem from a female donor with early-stage non-small cell lung cancer.

This clonotype has at least ten counts. This chain uses TRBV2 with TRBJ1-6; possible D gene TRBD1, 5 bases. V was clipped by 6 bases and J by 6 bases, with 12 bases between them. Germline CDR1 is SNHLY and CDR2 is FYNNEI. CDR3 length: 14 amino acids. In DNA form, the CDR3 reads TGTGCCAGCAGGAGGACATTCGTTAATTCACCCCTCCACTTT. Translating gives CASRRTFVNSPLHF.

This clonotype has a count of ten or more. The rearrangement uses TRBV18 and TRBJ2-3, with D perhaps matching TRBD2 (7 bases). This CDR3 region has 14 residues. The V gene lost 3 bases and the J gene lost 6 bases, with 13 bases spanning the gap. Looked up from germline, CDR1 is KGHSH and CDR2 is LQKENI. CDR3 DNA sequence: TGTGCCAGCTCACCGTCGGGGGGCCGGGATACGCAGTATTTT. Translation: CASSPSGGRDTQYF.

The CDR3 protein is CASSLLGLNYEQYF. In DNA form, the CDR3 reads TGTGCCAGCAGTTTATTGGGACTAAACTACGAGCAGTACTTC. This chain joins TRBV28 and TRBJ2-7; 7 bases fit TRBD2. Germline CDR1 reads MDHEN; CDR2 reads SYDVKM. The CDR3 is 14 residues long. The J segment lost 3 bases and the V segment lost 1 base, leaving 3 bases of the junction unmatched.

In this sample, this clonotype turned up many times. The chain uses TRBV27 and TRBJ1-5; D ambiguous. Trimming took off 2 bases at V and 0 bases at J, with 11 bases between the two ends. Germline-derived CDR1 and CDR2 are MNHEY and SMNVEV (reference sequence). The CDR3 has 16 residues. The CDR3 DNA reads as TGTGCCAGCAGTTTAAGTTGGGGTTATAGCAATCAGCCCCAGCATTTT. This translates into CASSLSWGYSNQPQHF.

This clonotype was observed many times. V gene TRBV7-6 combines with J gene TRBJ2-5; TRBD2 aligns across 11 bases. The CDR3 contains 16 residues. From germline, CDR1 is SGHVS and CDR2 FNYEAQ. Trimming cost V 0 bases and J 5 bases; bases outside gene matches: 5. CDR3 loop: CASSLAVTSGGETQYF. The CDR3 coding sequence is TGTGCCAGCAGCTTAGCGGTAACTAGCGGGGGCGAGACCCAGTACTTC.

This clonotype was seen ten or more times. The chain has TRBV5-1 and TRBJ1-1; TRBD1 matches 7 bases. Germline CDR1 is SGHRS and CDR2 is YFSETQ. The CDR3 runs to 16 residues. Losses at the gene ends were 4 bases for V and 0 bases for J; bases not matched to a gene: 9. The CDR3 sequence: CASSNRQGGVNTEAFF. As DNA, the CDR3 is TGCGCCAGCAGCAACCGACAGGGTGGAGTGAACACTGAAGCTTTCTTT.

This clonotype was recorded at least ten times. This chain joins TRBV29-1 and TRBJ1-2; 12 nucleotides line up with TRBD1. The CDR3 totals 15 residues. Germline lookup yields CDR1 SQVTM and CDR2 ANQGSEA. Unmatched junction bases numbered 12, after V lost 7 bases and J lost 6 bases. The CDR3 loop reads CSEGRWGQGAHGYTF. The CDR3 region has the DNA TGCAGCGAAGGACGGTGGGGACAGGGGGCTCATGGCTACACCTTC.

This clonotype was seen repeatedly, ten times or more. This sequence joins TRBV6-2 or TRBV6-3 and TRBJ2-7; TRBD2 is a possible D gene (5 bases). V shed 2 bases and J shed 3 bases, with 8 bases lying between them. The germline CDR1 and CDR2 sequences are MNHEY and SVGEGT. This CDR3 has 13 amino acids. The CDR3 DNA sequence: TGTGCCAGCAGTTACCGGGAATTCTACGAGCAGTACTTC. Protein: CASSYREFYEQYF.

This clonotype turned up a few times. The chain joins TRBV18 to TRBJ2-7; 14 bases map to TRBD2. V lost 3 bases and J lost 5; bases outside the gene matches: 3. Germline loops: CDR1 KGHSH, CDR2 LQKENI. The CDR3 contains 15 residues. This chain's CDR3 is CASSPGTSGSHEQYF. The CDR3, as DNA: TGTGCCAGCTCACCCGGGACTAGCGGGAGCCACGAGCAGTACTTC.

The V gene is TRBV20-1, the J gene TRBJ2-3, with no clear D. The CDR3 covers 15 residues. Germline CDR1 reads DFQATT; CDR2 reads SNEGSKA (reference sequence). CDR3 nucleotides: TGCAGAGCTCTGCTGGCAAGAACTAGCACAGATACGCAGTATTTT. Translated, it gives CRALLARTSTDTQYF.

This clonotype was seen many times. CDR3: CASGSGTRLNTEAFF. In nucleotides, the CDR3 is TGTGCCAGCGGTTCCGGGACACGCTTGAACACTGAAGCTTTCTTT. This chain links TRBV6-5 with TRBJ1-1, with D possibly being TRBD1 (6 bases). Germline V CDR1 and CDR2: MNHEY, SVGAGI. V lost 8 bases, J lost 0 bases, and 16 bases lay in between. The length of the CDR3 is 15 residues.

This clonotype was seen repeatedly, ten times or more. V gene TRBV6-5 combines with J gene TRBJ1-6; the D is unclear. V was cut by 6 bases and J by 4 bases, with 10 bases left in between. This CDR3 contains 14 residues. Germline assignment: CDR1 MNHEY and CDR2 SVGAGI. Here the CDR3 DNA reads TGTGCCAGCAGCCCCCCAGATTATAATTCACCCCTCCACTTT. Translation: CASSPPDYNSPLHF.

In this sample, this clonotype turned up a few times. This chain uses TRBV6-1 with TRBJ1-6, with a weak D call TRBD1 (5 bases). This CDR3 spans 17 amino acids. Germline V gives CDR1 MNHNS, CDR2 SASEGT. The ends were cut back, 3 bases at V and 5 bases at J, with 17 bases in the middle. The CDR3 spells CASSDTTRSRDNSPLHF. In nucleotides, the CDR3 is TGTGCCAGCAGTGACACCACTCGGAGCAGGGATAATTCACCCCTCCACTTT.

At least ten counts were recorded for this clonotype. The chain is built from TRBV4-1 and TRBJ2-1; 9 nucleotides agree with TRBD2. Germline lookup yields CDR1 MGHRA and CDR2 YSYEKL. The CDR3 is 14 residues long. V was pared by 4 bases and J by 4 bases, with 2 bases of the junction left unmatched. The CDR3 bases are TGCGCCAGCAGCCTGGGACTAGCTTACAATGAGCAGTTCTTC. Translation: CASSLGLAYNEQFF.

There are a few counts of this clonotype. This chain joins TRBV4-2 and TRBJ2-3; 11 nucleotides agree with TRBD2. The V gene's germline CDR1 is LGHNA and CDR2 YNFKEQ. This CDR3 region has 18 residues. J lost 0 bases, V lost 0 bases, and 5 bases had no gene match. CDR3 nucleotide sequence: TGTGCCAGCAGCCAAGATCGGCGACTAGCGGGGAGCACAGATACGCAGTATTTT. Its protein product is CASSQDRRLAGSTDTQYF.

Many counts were recorded for this clonotype. The chain joins TRBV7-2 to TRBJ1-3; no firm D call. V was cut by 5 bases and J by 0 bases, with 8 bases left in between. This CDR3 contains 14 residues. CDR1 SGHTA and CDR2 FQGNSA come from the germline V gene. This chain's CDR3 is CASSEGFSGNTIYF. The CDR3 nucleotides are TGTGCCAGCAGCGAGGGCTTCTCTGGAAACACCATATATTTT.

This clonotype was seen repeatedly, ten times or more. This chain joins TRBV5-1 and TRBJ2-3; 9 bases fit TRBD2. This CDR3 contains 15 residues. J lost 1 base, V lost 4 bases, and 4 bases had no gene match. Germline V CDR1 and CDR2: SGHRS, YFSETQ. In DNA, the CDR3 is TGCGCCAGCAGCCCGGAGCGGGGGGGCACAGATACGCAGTATTTT. It yields the protein CASSPERGGTDTQYF.

This rearrangement joins TRBV30 to TRBJ2-1; TRBD2 aligns across 10 bases. This CDR3 region has 16 residues. After removal of 1 base from V and 7 bases from J, the junction contained 10 bases not matched to a gene. CDR1 and CDR2 (germline): GTSNPN, SVGIG (reference sequence). The CDR3 coding sequence is TGTGCCTGGAGTGAGGAGCGGGGGGGCTATAGTAATGAGCAGTTCTTC. This gives the protein CAWSEERGGYSNEQFF.

As regards this clonotype: One base away lies a much larger clone, so this may be a sequencing read error. The V gene is TRBV5-5, the J gene TRBJ2-7, with TRBD1 identical over 7 bases. The V and J ends lost 2 bases and 2 bases, in that order; junction bases with no gene match: 10. Germline V gene data show CDR1 as SGHKS and CDR2 as YYEKEE (reference sequence). The CDR3 sequence is 16 residues long. Here the CDR3 reads CASSFESGTATYEQYF. The CDR3 bases are TGTGCCAGCAGCTTTGAGTCCGGGACAGCCACCTACGAGCAGTACTTC.

This clonotype was recorded many times. The gene calls are TRBV7-3 and TRBJ2-1; possibly TRBD2 for D (5 bases). Germline CDR1 reads SGHTA; CDR2 reads FQGTGA. V was clipped by 5 bases and J by 1 base, with 6 bases between them. The length of the CDR3 is 13 residues. For the CDR3, the DNA is TGTGCCAGCAGCGCGGGTTCCTACAATGAGCAGTTCTTC. As protein: CASSAGSYNEQFF.

This clonotype was found many times. The chain uses TRBV3-1 and TRBJ1-5; D uncertain. The CDR3 consists of 15 residues. The germline V gene has CDR1 LGHDT and CDR2 YNNKEL (reference sequence). V was clipped by 1 base and J by 2 bases, with 9 bases between them. The CDR3 nucleotides are TGTGCCAGCAGCCAAGTATACGGGGGCAATCAGCCCCAGCATTTT. Protein sequence: CASSQVYGGNQPQHF.

This clonotype appeared many times. This rearrangement joins TRBV11-2 to TRBJ1-3; no firm D call. This CDR3 has 12 amino acids. Germline CDR1 is SGHAT and CDR2 is FQNNGV. Trimming left V 3 bases short and J 8 bases short, with 8 bases between. CDR3 coding DNA: TGTGCCAGCAGCTTCGGGCAGGACACCATATATTTT. It encodes CASSFGQDTIYF.

This clonotype was seen many times. This chain connects TRBV10-3 to TRBJ2-2, with 8 bases that match TRBD1. There are 14 residues in the CDR3. Germline CDR1 reads ENHRY; CDR2 reads SYGVKD. Trimming removed 10 bases from V and 1 base from J; junction bases left unmatched: 5. The CDR3 region has the DNA TGTGCCACAAAGACAGGGGTGAACACCGGGGAGCTGTTTTTT. It codes for CATKTGVNTGELFF.

This chain links TRBV2 with TRBJ2-5; D gene uncertain. Trimming left V 6 bases short and J 2 bases short, with 7 bases between. Germline CDR1 and CDR2: SNHLY and FYNNEI. The CDR3 is 12 residues long. CDR3 amino acids: CASRMVQETQYF. CDR3 bases: TGTGCCAGCAGGATGGTGCAAGAGACCCAGTACTTC. The variable domain in full, with the rest retrieved from reference TRBV2 and TRBJ2-5, is EPEVTQTPSHQVTQMGQEVILRCVPISNHLYFYWYRQILGQKVEFLVSFYNNEISEKSEIFDDQFSVERPDGSNFTLKIRSTKLEDSAMYFCASRMVQETQYFGPGTRLLVL.

This clonotype was found many times. This chain connects TRBV7-9 to TRBJ1-5, with TRBD1 matching over 11 bases. Germline V lookup: CDR1 SEHNR, CDR2 FQNEAQ (reference sequence). The CDR3 is 17 residues long. V lost 5 bases, J lost 0 bases, and 6 bases stayed unmatched. In DNA form, the CDR3 reads TGTGCCAGCAGCGCGGACAGGGGGCGACTTAGCAATCAGCCCCAGCATTTT. This sequence encodes CASSADRGRLSNQPQHF.

This clonotype was counted ten times or more. Here the CDR3 reads CATSTGQGVGNQPQHF. DNA for the CDR3: TGTGCCACCAGCACGGGACAGGGGGTTGGCAATCAGCCCCAGCATTTT. The J gene is TRBJ1-5, the V gene TRBV24-1; 11 bases match TRBD1. Germline lookup yields CDR1 KGHDR and CDR2 SFDVKD. The CDR3 is made up of 16 amino acids. J lost 2 bases, V lost 7 bases, and 6 bases had no gene match.

This clonotype occurred a few times. V gene TRBV20-1 combines with J gene TRBJ1-2; 7 bases line up with TRBD1. This CDR3 region has 14 residues. Germline V lookup: CDR1 DFQATT, CDR2 SNEGSKA (reference sequence). V was clipped by 3 bases and J by 8 bases; unmatched bases: 12. CDR3 residues: CSASDSRGSGGYTF. The CDR3, as DNA: TGCAGTGCTAGTGATTCCAGGGGGTCCGGAGGCTACACCTTC.

The rearrangement links TRBV20-1 to TRBJ1-5; D unclear. The CDR3 totals 14 residues. Germline V gives CDR1 DFQATT, CDR2 SNEGSKA (reference sequence). The V end lost 1 base, the J end lost 2 bases, and 9 bases lay between the germline ends. The CDR3 is CSARAGGGNQPQHF. CDR3 nucleotides: TGCAGTGCTAGAGCGGGAGGTGGCAATCAGCCCCAGCATTTT.